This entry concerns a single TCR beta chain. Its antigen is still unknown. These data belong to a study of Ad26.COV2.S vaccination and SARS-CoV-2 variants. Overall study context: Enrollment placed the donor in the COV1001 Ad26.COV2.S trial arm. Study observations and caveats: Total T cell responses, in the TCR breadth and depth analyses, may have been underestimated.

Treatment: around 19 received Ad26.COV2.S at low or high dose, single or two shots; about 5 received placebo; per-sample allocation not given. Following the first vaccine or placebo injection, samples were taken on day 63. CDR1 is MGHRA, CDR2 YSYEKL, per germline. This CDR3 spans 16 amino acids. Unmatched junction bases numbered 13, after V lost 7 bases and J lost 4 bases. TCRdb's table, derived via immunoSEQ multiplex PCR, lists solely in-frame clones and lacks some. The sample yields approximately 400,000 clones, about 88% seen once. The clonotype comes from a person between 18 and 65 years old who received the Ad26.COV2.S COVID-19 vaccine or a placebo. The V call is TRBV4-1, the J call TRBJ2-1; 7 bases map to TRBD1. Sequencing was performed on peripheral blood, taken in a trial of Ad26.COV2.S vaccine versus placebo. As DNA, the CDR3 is TGCGCCAGCACCCCCGGGACGAGGGGGCGGTACAATGAGCAGTTCTTC. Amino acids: CASTPGTRGRYNEQFF.